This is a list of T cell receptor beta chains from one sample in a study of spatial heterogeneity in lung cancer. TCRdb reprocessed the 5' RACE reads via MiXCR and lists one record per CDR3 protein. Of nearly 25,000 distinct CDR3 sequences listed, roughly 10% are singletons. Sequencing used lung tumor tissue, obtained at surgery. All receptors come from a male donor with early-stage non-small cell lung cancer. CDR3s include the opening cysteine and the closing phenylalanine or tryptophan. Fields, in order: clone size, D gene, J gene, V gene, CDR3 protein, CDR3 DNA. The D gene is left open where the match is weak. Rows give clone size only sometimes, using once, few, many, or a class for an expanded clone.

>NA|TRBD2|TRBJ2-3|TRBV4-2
CASSQEIAGGPDTQYF
TGTGCCAGCAGCCAAGAGATAGCGGGGGGGCCAGATACGCAGTATTTT
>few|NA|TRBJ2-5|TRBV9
CASSVGQARSGETQYF
TGTGCCAGCAGCGTAGGGCAGGCCAGATCAGGGGAGACCCAGTACTTC
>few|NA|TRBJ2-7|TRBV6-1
CASSFGPGVEQYF
TGTGCCAGCAGTTTTGGCCCGGGGGTCGAGCAGTACTTC
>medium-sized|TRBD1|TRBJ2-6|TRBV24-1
CATSGRDRDGANVLTF
TGTGCCACCAGTGGCCGGGACAGGGATGGGGCCAACGTCCTGACTTTC
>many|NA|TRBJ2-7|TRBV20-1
CSASRDNSEQYF
TGCAGTGCTAGCCGGGACAACTCCGAGCAGTACTTC
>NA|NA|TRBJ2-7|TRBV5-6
CASRGLPAYEQYF
TGTGCCAGCCGCGGGCTGCCGGCCTACGAGCAGTACTTC
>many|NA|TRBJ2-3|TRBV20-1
CSASLGTSTDTQYF
TGCAGTGCTTCGTTGGGGACTAGCACAGATACGCAGTATTTT
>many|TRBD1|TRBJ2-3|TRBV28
CASSFSGRGRGNTDTQYF
TGTGCCAGCAGTTTCTCGGGCCGGGGCAGGGGGAACACAGATACGCAGTATTTT
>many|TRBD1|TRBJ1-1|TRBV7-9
CASSFQSGQGANRNTEAFF
TGTGCCAGCAGCTTCCAATCGGGACAGGGGGCAAATCGGAACACTGAAGCTTTCTTT
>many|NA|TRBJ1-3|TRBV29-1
CSALSRDASSGNTIYF
TGCAGCGCCCTGTCACGCGACGCTAGCTCTGGAAACACCATATATTTT
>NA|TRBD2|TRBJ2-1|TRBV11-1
CASSFRLAGRSSYNEQFF
TGTGCCAGCAGCTTTCGTCTAGCGGGCCGGAGCTCCTACAATGAGCAGTTCTTC
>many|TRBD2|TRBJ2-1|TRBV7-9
CASSSLAGPYNEQFF
TGTGCCAGCAGCTCTTTAGCGGGACCCTACAATGAGCAGTTCTTC
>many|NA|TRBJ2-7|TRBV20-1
CSARDPGAGPYEQYF
TGCAGTGCTAGAGATCCAGGGGCAGGTCCCTACGAGCAGTACTTC
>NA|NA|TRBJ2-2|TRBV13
CASSFPQGNNPGELFF
TGTGCCAGCAGCTTTCCCCAGGGAAATAATCCCGGGGAGCTGTTTTTT
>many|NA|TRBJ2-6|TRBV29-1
CSVRDRASGANVLTF
TGCAGCGTTAGAGACAGAGCCTCTGGGGCCAACGTCCTGACTTTC
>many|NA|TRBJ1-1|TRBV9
CASSAAENTEAFF
TGTGCCAGCAGCGCCGCCGAGAACACTGAAGCTTTCTTT
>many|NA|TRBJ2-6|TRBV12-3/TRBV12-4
CASSPAFSGANVLTF
TGTGCCAGCAGTCCAGCCTTCTCTGGGGCCAACGTCCTGACTTTC
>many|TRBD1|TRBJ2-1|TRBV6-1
CASGETGGFEQFF
TGTGCCAGCGGAGAGACAGGGGGCTTTGAGCAGTTCTTC
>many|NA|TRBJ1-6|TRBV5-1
CASSPAPGTGIGSPLHF
TGCGCCAGCAGCCCCGCGCCCGGGACCGGAATCGGTTCACCCCTCCACTTT
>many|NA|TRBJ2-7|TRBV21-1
CASSKSGGPPVDEQYF
TGTGCCAGCAGCAAGTCGGGGGGACCCCCCGTCGACGAGCAGTACTTC
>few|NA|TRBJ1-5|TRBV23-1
CASSQERRGFSNQPQHF
TGCGCCAGCAGTCAAGAACGGAGGGGATTTAGCAATCAGCCCCAGCATTTT
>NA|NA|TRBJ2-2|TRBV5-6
CASSLWGANTGELFF
TGTGCCAGCAGCTTGTGGGGGGCGAACACCGGGGAGCTGTTTTTT
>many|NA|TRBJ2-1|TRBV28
CASSLESNPYNEQFF
TGTGCCAGCAGTTTGGAATCAAACCCTTACAATGAGCAGTTCTTC
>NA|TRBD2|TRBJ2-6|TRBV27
CASSFSAGGVSGANVLTF
TGTGCCAGCAGTTTTTCTGCGGGAGGGGTGTCTGGGGCCAACGTCCTGACTTTC
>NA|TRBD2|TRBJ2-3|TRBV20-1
CSANTGGGTQYF
TGCAGTGCGAACACCGGGGGGGGTACGCAGTATTTT
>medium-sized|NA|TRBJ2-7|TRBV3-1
CASSDSSYEQYF
TGTGCCAGCAGCGATAGCTCCTACGAGCAGTACTTC
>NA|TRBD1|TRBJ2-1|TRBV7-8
CASSLRTGSRNEQFF
TGTGCCAGCAGCCTCCGGACAGGGTCGCGCAATGAGCAGTTCTTC
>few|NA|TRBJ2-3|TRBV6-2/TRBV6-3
CASSYEARSAKYF
TGTGCCAGCAGTTACGAAGCCCGATCCGCGAAATATTTT
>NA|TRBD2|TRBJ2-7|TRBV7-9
CASSSGTSGVNEQYF
TGTGCCAGCAGCTCCGGGACTAGCGGGGTTAACGAGCAGTACTTC
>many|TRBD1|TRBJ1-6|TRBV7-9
CASSFGQGSSPLHF
TGTGCCAGCAGCTTTGGACAGGGGAGCTCACCCCTCCACTTT
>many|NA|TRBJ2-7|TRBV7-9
CASSLVLPGRNEQYF
TGTGCCAGCAGCTTAGTGTTGCCGGGAAGAAACGAGCAGTACTTC
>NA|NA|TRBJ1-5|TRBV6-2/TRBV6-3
CASRPLPNQPQHF
TGTGCCAGCAGACCCCTACCGAATCAGCCCCAGCATTTT
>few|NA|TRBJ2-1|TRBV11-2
CASSLDLPNEQFF
TGTGCCAGCAGCTTAGATCTCCCCAATGAGCAGTTCTTC
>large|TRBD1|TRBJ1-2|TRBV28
CASRIRDSWSYTF
TGTGCCAGCAGAATTCGGGACAGTTGGAGCTACACCTTC
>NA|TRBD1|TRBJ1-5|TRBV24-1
CATSDLSYRGYQPQHF
TGTGCCACCAGTGATTTGAGCTACAGGGGGTATCAGCCCCAGCATTTT
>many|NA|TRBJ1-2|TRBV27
CASSSAGGGNYGYTF
TGTGCCAGCAGTTCCGCCGGGGGCGGTAACTATGGCTACACCTTC